The table lists the clone carrying this TCR beta chain with a few counts. The data were taken from a study of cytotoxic CD8 clonotypes in ibrutinib-treated CLL. Germline lookup yields CDR1 KGHSH and CDR2 LQKENI. The CDR3 covers 15 residues. Trimming cost V 1 base and J 1 base, with 10 bases left between them. T cells were sequenced at a targeted depth of 1 in 200,000 to 1 in 1 million. Clones were sequenced by immunoSEQ multiplex PCR, and TCRdb holds only the in-frame ones, with some missing. The repertoire holds about 25,000 clones, with approximately 85% as singletons. The chain couples TRBV18 to TRBJ1-1; D gene ambiguous. Sequenced here: PBMCs, sampled after 24 months of ibrutinib treatment. The sequence was obtained from a human donor with chronic lymphocytic leukemia. In DNA, the CDR3 is TGTGCCAGCTCACCACGCCGAGCTGGGAACACTGAAGCTTTCTTT. This codes for CASSPRRAGNTEAFF.